The 27 T cell receptor beta chains reported below all come from one sample, sequenced in a study. TCRdb re-derived calls from the RT-PCR reads in MiXCR, one entry per CDR3 protein. The sample contains about 680,000 distinct CDR3 sequences, around 14% of which appear only once. Input material: memory CD4+ T cells from blood. Receptors originate from a female donor in good health, serving as a healthy control.

This clonotype was counted ten times or more. The rearrangement links TRBV7-3 to TRBJ2-2, with 9 nucleotides matching TRBD1. The CDR3 length is 15 residues. CDR1 and CDR2 from the germline V gene are SGHTA and FQGTGA. V dropped 5 bases and J dropped 6; count of bases not matched to a gene: 7. CDR3 sequence reads: CASSLWDREAGELFF. CDR3 bases: TGTGCCAGCAGCCTTTGGGACAGGGAAGCCGGGGAGCTGTTTTTT.

A few counts support this clonotype. The rearrangement links TRBV3-1 to TRBJ2-5; 7 nucleotides agree with TRBD2. Looked up from germline, CDR1 is LGHDT and CDR2 is YNNKEL (reference sequence). V lost 4 bases and J lost 0; bases outside the gene matches: 11. The CDR3 has 17 amino acids. CDR3 protein: CASSLAGASGYQETQYF. The CDR3 DNA is TGTGCCAGCAGCCTGGCCGGGGCTAGCGGATACCAAGAGACCCAGTACTTC.

This clonotype was counted between two and nine times. The chain links TRBV7-2 to TRBJ1-4; D might be TRBD1 (5 bases). CDR1 and CDR2 from the germline V gene are SGHTA and FQGNSA. The CDR3 is made up of 13 amino acids. The germline V and J ends were trimmed by 5 bases and 8 bases, with 12 bases remaining between them. CDR3 region: CASSQAWGEKLFF. The CDR3, as DNA: TGTGCCAGCAGCCAGGCGTGGGGGGAAAAACTGTTTTTT.

This chain connects TRBV20-1 to TRBJ2-2; D unresolved. The CDR3 loop spans 15 amino acids. Per germline, CDR1 DFQATT and CDR2 SNEGSKA (reference sequence). V was clipped by 0 bases and J by 2 bases, with 10 bases between them. The CDR3 region has the DNA TGCAGTGCTAGAGATTCCCCCGGCAACACCGGGGAGCTGTTTTTT. This gives the protein CSARDSPGNTGELFF.

This clonotype appeared a single time. This chain connects TRBV4-3 to TRBJ2-1, with 15 bases aligning to TRBD2. Trimming cost V 1 base and J 7 bases; bases outside gene matches: 11. This CDR3 comprises 19 residues. The V gene's germline CDR1 is LGHNA and CDR2 YSLEER. CDR3 sequence (DNA): TGCGCCAGCAGCCAAGGGCTTCGGACTAGCGGGAGGGCCACAAATGAGCAGTTCTTC. Protein: CASSQGLRTSGRATNEQFF.

The chain is built from TRBV18 and TRBJ1-3; D unresolved. From germline, CDR1 is KGHSH and CDR2 LQKENI. V was trimmed by 2 bases and J by 2 bases, leaving 16 bases between them. The CDR3 is 17 residues long. DNA for the CDR3: TGTGCCAGCTCACCATCCGGGCCCGATCCAACTGGAAACACCATATATTTT. Translation: CASSPSGPDPTGNTIYF.

V usage is TRBV12-3 or TRBV12-4 and J usage is TRBJ1-1; TRBD1 aligns across 7 bases. The CDR3 has 14 residues. V shed 6 bases, J shed 6 bases, and the junction held 10 bases outside the gene matches. The CDR3, as DNA: TGTGCCAGCAGGTCCGACAGGGTCACGGCTGAAGCTTTCTTT. Its translation is CASRSDRVTAEAFF.

In its sample, this clonotype was seen many times. V usage is TRBV5-1 and J usage is TRBJ2-7; 7 positions agree with TRBD1. Trimming removed 3 bases from V and 3 bases from J; junction bases left unmatched: 6. The germline CDR1 and CDR2 sequences are SGHRS and YFSETQ. The CDR3 runs to 14 residues. CDR3 bases: TGCGCCAGCAGCTATCGAGGACAGGACTACGAGCAGTACTTC. Its protein is CASSYRGQDYEQYF.

V usage is TRBV5-1 and J usage is TRBJ2-4; possible D gene TRBD2, 6 bases. Germline V gene data show CDR1 as SGHRS and CDR2 as YFSETQ. The V end lost 4 bases, the J end lost 8 bases, and 22 bases lay between the germline ends. The CDR3 is made up of 16 amino acids. Written as DNA, the CDR3 is TGCGCCAGCAGCGCCGGGATTGTGGGGACTGGCGACATTCAGTACTTC. It codes for CASSAGIVGTGDIQYF.

The chain employs TRBV6-1 and TRBJ2-1, with 10 bases matching TRBD2. The CDR3 has 14 residues. The V gene's germline CDR1 is MNHNS and CDR2 SASEGT. V dropped 4 bases and J dropped 6; count of bases not matched to a gene: 3. The CDR3 protein is CASSVTSGINEQFF. The DNA of the CDR3 is TGTGCCAGCAGTGTAACTAGCGGGATCAATGAGCAGTTCTTC.

This clonotype has only a few counts. CDR3 region: CASSQVGTGEGEQYF. In nucleotides, the CDR3 is TGTGCCAGCAGCCAAGTAGGTACAGGGGAAGGGGAGCAGTACTTC. The rearrangement joins TRBV4-2 to TRBJ2-7, with TRBD1 matching over 7 bases. Germline-derived CDR1 and CDR2 are LGHNA and YNFKEQ. The CDR3 spans 15 residues. V was pared by 1 base and J by 7 bases, with 10 bases of the junction left unmatched.

This clonotype was counted only a few times. In DNA form, the CDR3 reads TGTGCCAGCAGCACCCCCCGGACAGGGGGCTCTGAAGCTTTCTTT. Its protein product is CASSTPRTGGSEAFF. The rearrangement joins TRBV11-2 to TRBJ1-1, with 11 bases identical to TRBD1. The CDR3 length is 15 residues. Per the germline V gene, CDR1 is SGHAT and CDR2 is FQNNGV. With 5 bases clipped from V and 6 bases from J, the junction kept 8 bases outside the gene matches.

The J gene is TRBJ2-1, the V gene TRBV5-1, with TRBD2 matching over 14 bases. Germline trimming cut 2 bases from V and 7 bases from J; bases unmatched to any gene: 8. This CDR3 spans 17 amino acids. Germline CDR1 is SGHRS and CDR2 is YFSETQ. CDR3 amino acids: CASSFQPTSGRGNEQFF. CDR3 bases: TGCGCCAGCAGCTTCCAGCCGACTAGCGGGAGGGGAAATGAGCAGTTCTTC.

At least ten counts were recorded for this clonotype. The gene calls are TRBV7-2 and TRBJ2-3, with 7 nucleotides matching TRBD1. Losses at the gene ends were 5 bases for V and 2 bases for J; bases not matched to a gene: 4. CDR3 length: 14 amino acids. Germline V CDR1 and CDR2: SGHTA, FQGNSA. CDR3 region: CASSPGQYTDTQYF. The CDR3 nucleotides read TGTGCCAGCAGCCCGGGACAGTACACAGATACGCAGTATTTT.

This clonotype was found many times. CDR3 bases: TGCGCCAGCAGCTTGACCGGGGCGGATAGCACAGATACGCAGTATTTT. Protein sequence: CASSLTGADSTDTQYF. The J gene is TRBJ2-3, the V gene TRBV5-1, with D perhaps assigned TRBD1 or TRBD2 (5 bases each). The V end lost 1 base, the J end lost 0 bases, and 12 bases lay between the germline ends. The CDR3 sequence is 16 residues long. Germline V gives CDR1 SGHRS, CDR2 YFSETQ. The full variable domain, rest sourced from reference TRBV5-1 and TRBJ2-3, is KAGVTQTPRYLIKTRGQQVTLSCSPISGHRSVSWYQQTPGQGLQFLFEYFSETQRNKGNFPGRFSGRQFSNSRSEMNVSTLELGDSALYLCASSLTGADSTDTQYFGPGTRLTVL.

The J gene is TRBJ2-7, the V gene TRBV30; 14 bases agree with TRBD2. CDR1 GTSNPN and CDR2 SVGIG come from the germline V gene (reference sequence). The CDR3 runs 15 residues. Germline trimming cut 1 base from V and 5 bases from J; bases unmatched to any gene: 4. CDR3 sequence: CAWSEGLAGVDEQYF. The DNA of the CDR3 is TGTGCCTGGAGTGAGGGACTAGCGGGAGTCGACGAGCAGTACTTC.

This clonotype was counted at least ten times. The chain joins TRBV29-1 to TRBJ2-1; D could derive from TRBD1 or TRBD2 (5 bases each). Germline assignment: CDR1 SQVTM and CDR2 ANQGSEA. V shed 6 bases and J shed 10 bases, with 19 bases lying between them. The CDR3 totals 13 residues. This CDR3 is CSVLGDVSREQFF. In nucleotides, the CDR3 is TGCAGCGTACTGGGGGACGTCTCCCGGGAGCAGTTCTTC.

This clonotype was observed a few times. The genes are TRBV7-2 and TRBJ2-4; D possibly corresponds to TRBD2 (7 bases). This CDR3 is built from 14 residues. V lost 1 base to trimming and J lost 5 bases, with 9 bases between them. The V gene's germline CDR1 is SGHTA and CDR2 FQGNSA. The DNA of the CDR3 is TGTGCCAGCAGCTTAGGCGGGGGCCAAAACATTCAGTACTTC. It translates to CASSLGGGQNIQYF.

The chain carries TRBV28 and TRBJ2-3; D is ambiguous. Germline V gene sequence: CDR1 MDHEN, CDR2 SYDVKM. The V end lost 6 bases, the J end lost 6 bases, and 13 bases lay between the germline ends. CDR3 length: 13 amino acids. This chain's CDR3 is CASRTHVGDTQYF. The CDR3, as DNA: TGTGCCAGCAGGACCCATGTGGGGGATACGCAGTATTTT.

The CDR3 DNA reads TGTGCCAGCAGCGTAGCTTCAGGGGGCAATCAGCCCCAGCATTTT. Translation gives CASSVASGGNQPQHF. The V gene is TRBV9, the J gene TRBJ1-5; D might be TRBD1 (6 bases). This CDR3 comprises 15 residues. Per the germline V gene, CDR1 is SGDLS and CDR2 is YYNGEE. V was clipped by 0 bases and J by 2 bases, with 9 bases between them. Full variable domain (outside the CDR3, taken from reference TRBV9 and TRBJ1-5): DSGVTQTPKHLITATGQRVTLRCSPRSGDLSVYWYQQSLDQGLQFLIQYYNGEERAKGNILERFSAQQFPDLHSELNLSSLELGDSALYFCASSVASGGNQPQHFGDGTRLSIL.

The CDR3 sequence is CASGVGNEKLFF. CDR3 sequence (DNA): TGTGCCAGCGGGGTCGGTAATGAAAAACTGTTTTTT. The chain uses TRBV28 and TRBJ1-4; D remains ambiguous. The V gene's germline CDR1 is MDHEN and CDR2 SYDVKM. This CDR3 is 12 amino acids long. V lost 8 bases and J 4 bases, leaving 8 bases between the germline ends.

This clonotype was seen a handful of times. The chain uses TRBV10-3 and TRBJ2-7; 10 nucleotides align to TRBD1. This CDR3 has 14 amino acids. Germline assignment: CDR1 ENHRY and CDR2 SYGVKD. V gave up 7 bases and J gave up 6 bases; unmatched junction bases: 9. CDR3 in amino acids: CAITTGQGGGEQYF. The CDR3 DNA reads as TGTGCCATCACTACTGGACAGGGGGGTGGCGAGCAGTACTTC.

This clonotype was counted between two and nine times. The chain is built from TRBV9 and TRBJ2-2; tentative D call: TRBD1 (6 bases). The germline CDR1 and CDR2 sequences are SGDLS and YYNGEE. This CDR3 has 15 amino acids. V lost 4 bases and J lost 10, with 20 bases in between. In DNA form, the CDR3 reads TGTGCCAGCAGCTCGGACAGTCCTACACCGGAGGAGCTGTTTTTT. It translates to CASSSDSPTPEELFF.

The rearrangement joins TRBV5-5 to TRBJ1-6; D unclear. The germline V and J ends were trimmed by 4 bases and 10 bases, with 21 bases remaining between them. The CDR3 sequence is 16 residues long. The germline gives CDR1 SGHKS, CDR2 YYEKEE (reference sequence). This CDR3 reads CASSPAGLDIGSPLHF. CDR3 coding DNA: TGTGCCAGCAGCCCCGCCGGACTTGACATCGGCTCACCCCTCCACTTT.

This clonotype showed up many times. V usage is TRBV7-8 and J usage is TRBJ1-3, with a weak D call TRBD1 (5 bases). This CDR3 has 14 residues. V lost 5 bases and J lost 0, with 8 bases in between. CDR1 is SGHVS, CDR2 FQNEAQ, per germline. The CDR3 spells CASSRQTSGNTIYF. As DNA, the CDR3 is TGTGCCAGCAGCCGACAGACCTCTGGAAACACCATATATTTT. Combining the CDR3 with reference TRBV7-8 and TRBJ1-3 gives the whole variable domain GAGVSQSPRYKVAKRGQDVALRCDPISGHVSLFWYQQALGQGPEFLTYFQNEAQLDKSGLPSDRFFAERPEGSVSTLKIQRTQQEDSAVYLCASSRQTSGNTIYFGEGSWLTVV.

This clonotype was counted between two and nine times. V gene TRBV18 combines with J gene TRBJ2-2; D is unresolved. V shed 0 bases and J shed 9 bases, with 11 bases lying between them. The germline V gene has CDR1 KGHSH and CDR2 LQKENI. This CDR3 comprises 14 residues. CDR3 sequence: CASSPPEQLRELFF. The CDR3 bases are TGTGCCAGCTCACCACCGGAGCAGCTAAGGGAGCTGTTTTTT.

This clonotype was recorded many times. The CDR3 protein is CSWSLNMNTEAFF. The CDR3 bases are TGCAGTTGGAGCCTTAATATGAACACTGAAGCTTTCTTT. The gene calls are TRBV29-1 and TRBJ1-1; D unresolved. Germline V gives CDR1 SQVTM, CDR2 ANQGSEA. This CDR3 comprises 13 residues. Supplemented by reference TRBV29-1 and TRBJ1-1, the full variable domain reads SAVISQKPSRDICQRGTSLTIQCQVDSQVTMMFWYRQQPGQSLTLIATANQGSEATYESGFVIDKFPISRPNLTFSTLTVSNMSPEDSSIYLCSWSLNMNTEAFFGQGTRLTVV.